These T cell receptor beta chains were read from a single sample in a study of OX40 agonist ivuxolimab in advanced cancers. The assay was immunoSEQ multiplex PCR, and TCRdb's table has in-frame clones only and misses some. Seen here are 70,000 to 95,000 clones, less than 95% observed once, and the top ten hold less than 0.35%. This specimen consisted of CD4+ or CD8+ T cells sorted from blood, obtained in a trial of the OX40 agonist ivuxolimab. The receptors shown here come from an adult with an advanced solid tumor such as melanoma, head and neck, liver or kidney cancer. Both conserved end residues are part of each CDR3. A D gene is named only where the DNA matches it firmly. Part of the rows lack a size; the others show once, few, many or a class for expanded clones.

>TRBV27|-|TRBJ1-2|TRBD1|17
CASRGTGTGGDRDGYTF
TGTGCCAGCCGAGGTACCGGGACAGGGGGCGACCGAGATGGCTACACCTTC
>TRBV11-3|-|TRBJ1-1|-|14
CASSPGGVNTEAFF
TGTGCCAGCAGCCCCGGTGGAGTGAACACTGAAGCTTTCTTT
>TRBV29-1|-|TRBJ1-1|-|13
CSVASGGNTEAFF
TGCAGCGTGGCCTCGGGTGGAAACACTGAAGCTTTCTTT
>TRBV19|-|TRBJ1-1|TRBD1|14
CASSTPDRGTEAFF
TGTGCCAGTAGTACCCCGGACAGGGGGACTGAAGCTTTCTTT
>TRBV5-1|-|TRBJ2-5|TRBD2|18
CASSSGRTSGDIQETQYF
TGCGCCAGCAGCTCAGGGAGGACTAGCGGGGACATACAAGAGACCCAGTACTTC
>TRBV9|-|TRBJ2-2|-|14
CASSQNLHTGELFF
TGTGCCAGCAGCCAAAACCTACACACCGGGGAGCTGTTTTTT
>TRBV19|-|TRBJ1-1|-|15
CASSSGGRLNTEAFF
TGTGCCAGTAGTTCCGGAGGCAGATTGAACACTGAAGCTTTCTTT
>TRBV18|-|TRBJ1-2|-|17
CASSPAGRGGTNYGYTF
TGTGCCAGCTCACCAGCCGGCAGGGGAGGGACTAACTATGGCTACACCTTC
>TRBV5-1|-|TRBJ1-4|-|14
CASSPGPEGEKLFF
TGCGCCAGCAGCCCGGGTCCGGAGGGGGAAAAACTGTTTTTT
>TRBV4-1|-|TRBJ2-1|-|15
CASSREGVSYNEQFF
TGCGCCAGCAGCAGGGAGGGGGTGTCCTACAATGAGCAGTTCTTC
>TRBV2|-|TRBJ2-1|-|13
CASKSAGYNEQFF
TGTGCCAGCAAGTCGGCCGGTTACAATGAGCAGTTCTTC
>TRBV30|-|TRBJ2-5|-|12
CAWTSDPETQYF
TGTGCCTGGACTAGCGATCCGGAGACCCAGTACTTC
>TRBV18|-|TRBJ2-3|-|16
CASSTTLGLQEDTQYF
TGTGCCAGCTCTACGACCCTGGGCCTTCAAGAAGATACGCAGTATTTT
>TRBV4-1|-|TRBJ1-5|-|15
CASSQGSVGLKPQHF
TGCGCCAGCAGCCAAGGATCGGTCGGTTTGAAGCCCCAGCATTTT
>TRBV7-9|-|TRBJ2-1|-|12
CASSLVGKEQFF
TGTGCCAGCAGCTTAGTCGGGAAAGAGCAGTTCTTC
>TRBV11-2|-|TRBJ2-2|TRBD1|17
CASSRDPGTGVTGELFF
TGTGCCAGCAGCCGGGATCCCGGGACAGGGGTCACCGGGGAGCTGTTTTTT
>TRBV5-6|-|TRBJ1-3|-|13
CASSLGQGNTIYF
TGTGCCAGCAGCTTGGGACAGGGAAACACCATATATTTT
>TRBV30|-|TRBJ1-1|TRBD1|14
CAWAWDSRSTEAFF
TGTGCCTGGGCATGGGACAGTAGGAGCACTGAAGCTTTCTTT
>TRBV7-2|-|TRBJ1-5|-|15
CASSRGGWSDQPQHF
TGTGCCAGCAGCCGTGGGGGGTGGTCCGATCAGCCCCAGCATTTT
>TRBV4-2|-|TRBJ1-1|TRBD1|16
CASSQDGTDKNTEAFF
TGTGCCAGCAGCCAAGACGGGACAGACAAGAACACTGAAGCTTTCTTT
>TRBV5-1|-|TRBJ2-6|TRBD2|16
CASIPGLDSGANVLTF
TGCGCCAGCATACCGGGACTAGACTCTGGGGCCAACGTCCTGACTTTC
>TRBV27|-|TRBJ2-7|TRBD1|15
CASSFFRTGDHEQYF
TGTGCCAGCAGTTTTTTCCGGACAGGGGACCACGAGCAGTACTTC
>TRBV19|once|TRBJ1-6|-|13
CAVKAQGNSPLHF
TGTGCCGTCAAGGCCCAGGGGAATTCACCCCTCCACTTT
>TRBV27|-|TRBJ1-5|-|14
CASSFAADGQPQHF
TGTGCCAGCAGTTTCGCGGCAGATGGGCAGCCCCAGCATTTT
>TRBV19|-|TRBJ2-5|TRBD2|16
CASSIGLAGEGETQYF
TGTGCCAGTAGTATTGGACTAGCGGGGGAGGGGGAGACCCAGTACTTC
>TRBV6-5|-|TRBJ1-5|-|13
CASSGLTGQPQHF
TGTGCCAGCAGTGGCTTGACGGGTCAGCCCCAGCATTTT
>TRBV6-1|-|TRBJ1-1|-|13
CAITRGLNTEAFF
TGTGCCATCACCAGGGGTTTGAACACTGAAGCTTTCTTT
>TRBV7-8|-|TRBJ2-3|-|19
CASSLTGRDSWRGTDTQYF
TGTGCCAGCAGCTTAACAGGACGGGATTCTTGGAGGGGCACAGATACGCAGTATTTT
>TRBV19|-|TRBJ1-2|-|12
CASSIQGYGYTF
TGTGCCAGTAGTATACAGGGCTATGGCTACACCTTC
>TRBV10-2|-|TRBJ2-5|-|14
CASSDWGPGETQYF
TGCGCCAGCAGTGATTGGGGGCCGGGAGAGACCCAGTACTTC
>TRBV4-2|few|TRBJ2-6|-|14
CASSRNSGANVLTF
TGTGCCAGCAGCCGCAACTCTGGGGCCAACGTCCTGACTTTC
>TRBV5-1|-|TRBJ2-3|-|13
CASSLAMGDTQYF
TGCGCCAGCAGCTTGGCAATGGGGGATACGCAGTATTTT
>TRBV10-1|-|TRBJ2-3|-|12
CASSYSTDTQYF
TGCGCCAGCAGCTACAGCACAGATACGCAGTATTTT
>TRBV27|-|TRBJ1-1|TRBD1|15
CASNAGQGVNSEAFF
TGTGCCAGCAACGCGGGACAGGGAGTTAATAGTGAAGCTTTCTTT
>TRBV7-9|-|TRBJ1-4|-|14
CAITGGPNAEKLFF
TGTGCCATTACGGGGGGGCCAAATGCAGAAAAACTGTTTTTT
>TRBV7-8|-|TRBJ1-4|-|15
CASSLLGGVGEKLFF
TGTGCCAGCAGCTTATTGGGGGGCGTTGGTGAAAAACTGTTTTTT
>TRBV30|-|TRBJ2-2|-|13
CAWTKQNTGELFF
TGTGCCTGGACCAAACAGAACACCGGGGAGCTGTTTTTT
>TRBV11-3|-|TRBJ2-1|-|16
CASSYYGEFPYNEQFF
TGTGCCAGCAGCTACTACGGGGAATTCCCTTACAATGAGCAGTTCTTC
>TRBV19|-|TRBJ1-5|TRBD1|16
CASRTRTGASNQPQHF
TGTGCCAGTAGAACCAGGACAGGGGCGTCCAATCAGCCCCAGCATTTT
>TRBV30|-|TRBJ1-1|-|13
CAWSVDVNTEAFF
TGTGCCTGGAGTGTAGACGTGAACACTGAAGCTTTCTTT
>TRBV7-8|-|TRBJ2-1|TRBD1|18
CASSSYTGTGGTTNEQFF
TGTGCCAGCAGCTCCTACACCGGGACAGGGGGTACGACCAATGAGCAGTTCTTC
>TRBV19|few|TRBJ1-1|-|13
CASSLLGDTEAFF
TGTGCCAGTAGCCTATTGGGGGACACTGAAGCTTTCTTT
>TRBV2|once|TRBJ1-5|-|16
CASSLDVAVRNQPQHF
TGTGCCAGCAGTCTAGATGTTGCGGTTCGCAATCAGCCCCAGCATTTT
>TRBV4-1|once|TRBJ1-3|-|14
CASSQMTAGNTIYF
TGCGCCAGCAGCCAGATGACTGCTGGAAACACCATATATTTT
>TRBV15|-|TRBJ2-5|TRBD2|14
CATRRTGGLETQYF
TGTGCCACCAGGCGGACGGGGGGGCTGGAGACCCAGTACTTC
>TRBV6-5|-|TRBJ1-3|-|16
CASSYDSNISGNTIYF
TGTGCCAGCAGTTATGACAGCAATATCTCTGGAAACACCATATATTTT
>TRBV28|-|TRBJ1-5|-|14
CASSFGQSNQPQHF
TGTGCCAGCAGTTTTGGGCAGAGCAATCAGCCCCAGCATTTT
>TRBV19|-|TRBJ1-2|-|13
CASSSHHLYGYTF
TGTGCCAGTAGTAGCCATCACCTCTATGGCTACACCTTC
>TRBV19|-|TRBJ2-7|-|14
CASSIALQGGEQYF
TGTGCCAGTAGTATAGCACTACAGGGTGGCGAGCAGTACTTC
>TRBV5-1|-|TRBJ1-4|TRBD1|14
CASSGGQSNEKLFF
TGCGCCAGCAGCGGGGGACAGTCTAATGAAAAACTGTTTTTT
>TRBV30|-|TRBJ2-3|TRBD2|18
CAWSVWRGGRIVADTQYF
TGTGCCTGGAGTGTTTGGCGGGGGGGCCGGATTGTCGCAGATACGCAGTATTTT
>TRBV4-2|-|TRBJ2-7|-|11
CASSQAYEQYF
TGTGCCAGCAGCCAAGCCTACGAGCAGTACTTC
>TRBV9|few|TRBJ1-1|-|14
CASSQLEQNTEAFF
TGTGCCAGCAGCCAACTAGAGCAGAACACTGAAGCTTTCTTT